Listed here are 5 T cell receptor beta chains from one sample, sequenced in a study of low-dose radiotherapy and immunotherapy resistance in tumors (dated by TCRdb to the early 2020s). First-strand cDNA was synthesized with Superscript III and a set of TRAV- and TRBV-specific primers, covering both TCRalpha and TCRbeta chains. TCRs were amplified with Phusion for approximately 18 PCR cycles, with a constant-region primer paired with the adapter attached to the V primers. TCRdb applied fastp at Q25 and MiXCR to the public reads, then kept only in-frame beta chains. Identical CDR3 protein sequences are pooled into one entry, listed with their most common genes and DNA. The sample has 7,500 to 10,000 distinct CDR3 sequences on record, approximately 72% of them singletons. The ten largest clonotypes hold 1.4% of the sample. These receptors all stem from a human donor with advanced metastatic prostate, ovarian, gallbladder or colorectal cancer (not recorded which). This table probably holds off-target reads from a library built for another chain.

CDR3 sequence: CASSSRNEQFF. Written as DNA, the CDR3 is TGTGCCAGCAGTTCGCGCAACGAGCAGTTCTTC. V gene TRBV28 combines with J gene TRBJ2-1; D gene uncertain. Germline CDR1 and CDR2: MDHEN and SYDVKM. V lost 4 bases and J lost 10, with 8 bases in between. The CDR3 length is 11 residues.

This clonotype occurred a few times. The genes are TRBV11-1 and TRBJ2-1, with 7 bases fitting TRBD2. CDR1 is SGHAT and CDR2 is FQDESV in the germline V gene (reference sequence). The CDR3 is 15 residues long. V shed 2 bases and J 3 bases; nucleotides not matched to a gene: 4. CDR3 in DNA: TGTGCCAGCAGCTTAAGCGGGATCTACTACAATGAGCAGTTCTTC. Residues: CASSLSGIYYNEQFF.

This rearrangement joins TRBV5-1 to TRBJ2-1; 7 bases agree with TRBD1. The CDR3 contains 14 residues. The germline V gene encodes CDR1 SGHRS and CDR2 YFSETQ. The J segment lost 3 bases and the V segment lost 2 bases, leaving 2 bases of the junction unmatched. The chain's CDR3 is CASSFAGGYNEQFF. As DNA, the CDR3 is TGCGCCAGCAGCTTCGCAGGGGGCTACAATGAGCAGTTCTTC.

This clonotype was found a few times. The chain has TRBV28 and TRBJ2-7, with 13 bases matching TRBD2. Germline-derived CDR1 and CDR2 are MDHEN and SYDVKM. Trimming at V came to 7 bases and at J to 2 bases, leaving 20 bases not matched to a gene. The CDR3 has 20 amino acids. The CDR3 coding sequence is TGTGCCAGCACCTCTACCTGGCCCGGACTAGCGGGAGAGTTTACCTACGAGCAGTACTTC. Protein: CASTSTWPGLAGEFTYEQYF.

The CDR3 spells CASSHSGSRYTGELFF. CDR3 DNA sequence: TGTGCCAGCAGTCACAGCGGGAGTAGGTACACCGGGGAGCTGTTTTTT. The chain recombines TRBV12-3 or TRBV12-4 with TRBJ2-2; TRBD2 matches at 8 bases. The junction had 8 bases not matched to a gene; V was cut back by 5 bases and J by 3 bases. The CDR3 has 16 amino acids.